The text below deals with one T cell receptor beta chain. Reverse transcription of extracted RNA yielded cDNA, which provided the sequencing template. The assay was immunoSEQ multiplex PCR, and TCRdb's table has in-frame clones only and misses some. The table has 250,000 or so clones, around 67% seen once; the top ten hold around 1.2%. This sample is drawn from a study of CD8+ T cells in alopecia areata. The CDR3 is 15 residues long. The germline gives CDR1 GTSNPN, CDR2 SVGIG (reference sequence). V lost 1 base and J lost 0, with 12 bases in between. This TCR was recovered from a human donor with alopecia areata. J is TRBJ1-2 and V is TRBV30; no definite D call. Sequencing was performed on CD4+ T cells sorted from blood, taken at week 0. DNA of the CDR3: TGTGCCTGGAGTGCAATGAAGAGAACTAACTATGGCTACACCTTC. This codes for CAWSAMKRTNYGYTF.